This T cell receptor beta chain was identified during a study of patients and donors after allogeneic stem cell transplantation. TCRdb redid the calling of the RT-PCR reads with MiXCR, one entry per CDR3 protein. Found here are about 230,000 distinct CDR3 sequences, 11% to 15% of them singletons; the top ten hold roughly 11%. Germline values: CDR1 SGHRS, CDR2 YFSETQ. The CDR3 contains 17 residues. V lost 0 bases and J lost 4, with 18 bases in between. The TCR comes from a human donor who was either an allogeneic HSCT recipient or a stem cell or donor lymphocyte infusion donor (not recorded which). It is not recorded whose cells these are; they may come from a transplant donor. The sequencing sample was made of blood, either unsorted or a sorted T cell fraction (not recorded which). This chain links TRBV5-1 with TRBJ2-3; perhaps D is TRBD1 or TRBD2 (6 bases each). In nucleotides, the CDR3 is TGCGCCAGCAGCTTGGACCGGGGGCCCACCCTGGCAGATACGCAGTATTTT. This encodes CASSLDRGPTLADTQYF.